One sample yielded the 17 T cell receptor beta chains listed below, sequenced in a study of blood T cell repertoires in COVID-19. The assay was immunoSEQ multiplex PCR, and TCRdb's table has in-frame clones only and misses some. Among approximately 90,000 clones listed, approximately 83% were seen once. The sample taken for sequencing was peripheral blood. The receptors derive from a woman older than 75 with active or convalescent COVID-19.

The CDR3 nucleotides read TGCGCCAGCAGCGCTGGGGGACTAGCTCCTTCAGATACGCAGTATTTT. Encoded protein: CASSAGGLAPSDTQYF. The chain carries TRBV5-1 and TRBJ2-3, with 9 bases lining up with TRBD2. Germline CDR1 is SGHRS and CDR2 is YFSETQ. V dropped 4 bases and J dropped 4; count of bases not matched to a gene: 10. The CDR3 has 16 residues.

In its sample, this clone was seen once. The chain employs TRBV4-1 and TRBJ2-2, with D possibly matching TRBD2 (5 bases). Germline V gives CDR1 MGHRA, CDR2 YSYEKL. V lost 0 bases and J 7 bases, leaving 12 bases between the germline ends. The CDR3 consists of 15 residues. The CDR3 bases are TGCGCCAGCAGCCAAGAGCGGAGCGGAAACGGGGAGCTGTTTTTT. This gives the protein CASSQERSGNGELFF.

In this sample, this clone turned up once. The chain employs TRBV9 and TRBJ2-1, with D uncertain. CDR3 length: 17 amino acids. V was shortened by 0 bases and J by 0 bases, with 13 bases between the two germline ends. Germline CDR1 reads SGDLS; CDR2 reads YYNGEE. CDR3 nucleotide sequence: TGTGCCAGCAGCGTAGAATTCGGTACTGGCTCCTACAATGAGCAGTTCTTC. The encoded protein is CASSVEFGTGSYNEQFF.

This sequence joins TRBV3-1 (or the pseudogene TRBV3-2) and TRBJ2-2; 12 bases match TRBD2. The CDR3 has 18 residues. The ends lost 6 bases at V and 3 bases at J; junction bases unmatched: 11. The germline V gene encodes CDR1 LGHDT and CDR2 YNNKEL (reference sequence). The CDR3 spells CASSPRTSGALYTGELFF. DNA of the CDR3: TGTGCCAGCAGTCCCAGGACTAGCGGGGCACTTTACACCGGGGAGCTGTTTTTT.

The chain is built from TRBV7-8 and TRBJ2-3; D unresolved. The CDR3 has 16 amino acids. V lost 4 bases and J 0 bases, leaving 14 bases between the germline ends. Germline V gives CDR1 SGHVS, CDR2 FQNEAQ. CDR3 region: CASSSGTILSTDTQYF. DNA of the CDR3: TGTGCCAGCAGCTCCGGCACTATCCTTAGCACAGATACGCAGTATTTT.

CDR3 region: CASSLSGTPGQSIQYF. DNA of the CDR3: TGTGCCAGCAGTTTATCGGGCACACCGGGACAGTCAATTCAGTACTTC. V and J are TRBV28 and TRBJ2-4; 7 nucleotides agree with TRBD1. CDR1 MDHEN and CDR2 SYDVKM come from the germline V gene. This CDR3 contains 16 residues. V lost 1 base, J lost 10 bases, and 13 bases stayed unmatched.

The J gene is TRBJ2-1, the V gene TRBV29-1, with 8 bases matching TRBD1. Germline CDR1 is SQVTM and CDR2 is ANQGSEA. The junction had 10 bases not matched to a gene; V was cut back by 6 bases and J by 6 bases. This CDR3 is built from 14 residues. CDR3 protein: CSVPGQGRGNEQFF. The CDR3, as DNA: TGCAGCGTCCCCGGACAGGGAAGGGGCAATGAGCAGTTCTTC.

Only a few counts were recorded for this clone. The chain is built from TRBV6-6 and TRBJ2-1; TRBD1 aligns across 7 bases. J gave up 5 bases and V 6 bases, and 4 bases lay outside the gene matches. CDR1 is MNHNY, CDR2 SVGAGI, per germline (reference sequence). The CDR3 extends over 13 amino acids. CDR3 in amino acids: CASSRDSNNEQFF. CDR3 in DNA: TGTGCCAGCAGCCGGGACAGTAACAATGAGCAGTTCTTC.

V is TRBV28 and J is TRBJ2-5; TRBD1 agrees at 7 bases. The trim removed 10 bases at V and 5 bases at J, leaving 7 bases unmatched. Germline CDR1 and CDR2: MDHEN and SYDVKM. This CDR3 is built from 12 residues. CDR3 sequence: CAILGGAETQYF. The DNA for the CDR3 is TGTGCCATCCTAGGGGGCGCGGAGACCCAGTACTTC.

CDR3 in amino acids: CASSPRTGLEETQYF. In DNA, the CDR3 is TGTGCCAGCAGCCCTCGGACAGGGTTGGAGGAGACCCAGTACTTC. The rearrangement links TRBV9 to TRBJ2-5; 8 nucleotides match TRBD1. Trimming took 4 bases from V and 5 from J; bases not matched to a gene: 10. The CDR3 is made up of 15 amino acids. Germline CDR1 SGDLS, CDR2 YYNGEE.

The chain joins TRBV6-2 or TRBV6-3 to TRBJ2-7; D is ambiguous. Germline assignment: CDR1 MNHEY and CDR2 SVGEGT. Trimming left V 6 bases short and J 2 bases short, with 11 bases between. This CDR3 has 13 amino acids. The CDR3 nucleotides read TGTGCCAGCAGCTCCAACCCTACCTACGAGCAGTACTTC. The encoded protein is CASSSNPTYEQYF.

The chain is built from TRBV9 and TRBJ1-6; D is possibly TRBD1 (5 bases). The germline V gene encodes CDR1 SGDLS and CDR2 YYNGEE. This CDR3 is built from 14 residues. Trimming took 4 bases from V and 5 from J, leaving 10 bases between them. The CDR3 bases are TGTGCCAGCAGCATCCGACAGAATAATTCACCCCTCCACTTT. Its translation is CASSIRQNNSPLHF.

The genes are TRBV10-2 and TRBJ1-5, with TRBD1 as a possible D gene (6 bases). With 3 bases removed from V and 4 bases from J, the gap between germline ends came to 10 bases. The length of the CDR3 is 14 residues. From germline, CDR1 is WSHSY and CDR2 SAAADI. The CDR3 loop is CASSDWDKNQPQHF. The CDR3 nucleotides are TGCGCCAGCAGTGATTGGGACAAAAATCAGCCCCAGCATTTT.

The V gene is TRBV2, the J gene TRBJ1-6, with D perhaps matching TRBD1 (5 bases). Trimming took 7 bases from V and 10 from J, leaving 20 bases between them. The germline V gene has CDR1 SNHLY and CDR2 FYNNEI. The length of the CDR3 is 15 residues. CDR3 loop: CASTRENRGGSPLHF. The CDR3 DNA reads TGTGCCAGCACCCGAGAAAATAGGGGTGGCTCACCCCTCCACTTT.

The V and J genes are TRBV4-3 and TRBJ1-6; 7 positions match TRBD1. The CDR3 has 16 amino acids. Germline values: CDR1 LGHNA, CDR2 YSLEER. V lost 4 bases and J lost 7; bases outside the gene matches: 10. The CDR3 loop reads CASSPVPAGGNSPLHF. In DNA, the CDR3 is TGCGCCAGCAGCCCGGTCCCCGCAGGGGGGAATTCACCCCTCCACTTT.

This chain joins TRBV9 and TRBJ2-3; D is ambiguous. V lost 4 bases to trimming and J lost 2 bases, with 8 bases between them. Germline CDR1 reads SGDLS; CDR2 reads YYNGEE. The CDR3 is 13 residues long. The CDR3 DNA reads as TGTGCCAGCAGCCCCTTTCCCACAGATACGCAGTATTTT. Translation gives CASSPFPTDTQYF.

The chain has TRBV5-1 and TRBJ2-2; 8 bases align to TRBD2. Germline CDR1 SGHRS, CDR2 YFSETQ. V was clipped by 5 bases and J by 1 base; unmatched bases: 7. The CDR3 has 16 amino acids. CDR3 DNA: TGCGCCAGCAGACCCCTACTAGCGGAGAACACCGGGGAGCTGTTTTTT. Translating it yields CASRPLLAENTGELFF.